This T cell receptor beta chain comes out of a study of human T cells and chemical hapten exposure. About the study: Donors were sensitized with 2% DPC on the upper inner arm.

V shed 0 bases and J 10 bases; nucleotides not matched to a gene: 6. The CDR3 totals 15 residues. Germline V gene data show CDR1 as SGHKS and CDR2 as YYEKEE (reference sequence). In TCRdb, the RACE reads were re-called with MiXCR into one record per CDR3 protein. Of about 120,000 distinct CDR3 sequences in the sample, about 11% were seen once. This sample's time point: patch test 3, about 24 weeks after DPC sensitization. The treatment: therapeutic diphenylcyclopropenone sensitization with weekly scalp DPC. Alopecia patients, 18 to 70 years old and DPC-suitable, served as donors. The chain carries TRBV5-5 and TRBJ2-1; 11 bases are a match to TRBD2. The material sequenced was whole blood, taken in connection with sensitization to the hapten diphenylcyclopropenone (DPC). This TCR derives from a woman aged 45 to 65 with alopecia areata. Some clones in this sample may be carry-over from other donors' samples. The CDR3 protein is CASSLDGSGRVEQFF. The CDR3 region has the DNA TGTGCCAGCAGCTTGGATGGTAGCGGGAGGGTGGAGCAGTTCTTC.